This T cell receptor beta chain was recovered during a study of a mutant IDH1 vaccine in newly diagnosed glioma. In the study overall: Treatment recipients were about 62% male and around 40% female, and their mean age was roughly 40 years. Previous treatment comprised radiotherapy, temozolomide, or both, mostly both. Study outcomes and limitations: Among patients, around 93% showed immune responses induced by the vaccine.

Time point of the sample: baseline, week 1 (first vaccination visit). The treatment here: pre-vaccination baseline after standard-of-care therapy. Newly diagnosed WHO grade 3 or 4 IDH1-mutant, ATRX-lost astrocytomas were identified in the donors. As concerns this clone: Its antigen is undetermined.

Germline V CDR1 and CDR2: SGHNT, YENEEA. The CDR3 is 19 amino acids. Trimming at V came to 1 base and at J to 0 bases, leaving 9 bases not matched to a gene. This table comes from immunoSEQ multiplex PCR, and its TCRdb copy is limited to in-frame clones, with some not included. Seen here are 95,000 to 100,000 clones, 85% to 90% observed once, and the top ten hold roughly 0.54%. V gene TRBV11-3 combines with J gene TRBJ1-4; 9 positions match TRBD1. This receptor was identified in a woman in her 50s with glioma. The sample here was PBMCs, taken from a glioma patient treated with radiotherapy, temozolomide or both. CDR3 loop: CASSLVGQGKKSTNEKLFF. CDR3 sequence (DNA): TGTGCCAGCAGCTTAGTAGGACAGGGGAAGAAGTCAACTAATGAAAAACTGTTTTTT.